Below, 15 T cell receptor beta chains from the same sample are listed, as sequenced in a study of human T cells and chemical hapten exposure. TCRdb reprocessed the RACE reads with MiXCR, giving one entry per CDR3 protein. The table shows 85,000 or so distinct CDR3 sequences, with around 10% occurring only once. Noted time point: patch test 2, 6 weeks after DPC sensitization. Treatment meaning: therapeutic diphenylcyclopropenone sensitization with weekly scalp DPC. The specimen was whole blood, collected in connection with sensitization to the hapten diphenylcyclopropenone (DPC). Receptors originate from a man aged 18 to 30 with alopecia areata. Some clones in this sample may be carry-over from other donors' samples.

This clonotype was detected a few times. V and J are TRBV9 and TRBJ1-2, with 9 bases that match TRBD1. Per germline, CDR1 SGDLS and CDR2 YYNGEE. Trimming cost V 1 base and J 9 bases; bases outside gene matches: 10. The CDR3 sequence is 15 residues long. The CDR3 nucleotides read TGTGCCAGCAGCGTAACCACAGGGGGCGCAGATCGCTACACCTTC. It yields the protein CASSVTTGGADRYTF.

This clonotype was seen only a few times. The chain links TRBV25-1 to TRBJ1-1, with D hard to call. V lost 3 bases and J lost 3, with 11 bases in between. The V gene's germline CDR1 is MGHDK and CDR2 SYGVNS. This CDR3 region has 14 residues. DNA for the CDR3: TGTGCCAGCAGTGAGCCCGGGGTGCACACTGAAGCTTTCTTT. Its translation is CASSEPGVHTEAFF.

This clonotype came up a few times. V usage is TRBV20-1 and J usage is TRBJ2-7; 9 bases agree with TRBD1. This CDR3 has 14 residues. V was pared by 8 bases and J by 3 bases, with 11 bases of the junction left unmatched. CDR1 and CDR2 (germline): DFQATT, SNEGSKA (reference sequence). The CDR3 DNA follows: TGCAGTACTGCACACCGGGACAGGGTCTACGAGCAGTACTTC. Translated: CSTAHRDRVYEQYF.

The chain carries TRBV7-9 and TRBJ1-6; 9 bases align to TRBD1. Germline CDR1 SEHNR, CDR2 FQNEAQ (reference sequence). The junction had 5 bases not matched to a gene; V was cut back by 5 bases and J by 6 bases. This CDR3 is built from 15 residues. The CDR3 loop is CASSEQGAINSPLHF. The CDR3 nucleotides read TGTGCCAGCAGCGAACAGGGGGCGATTAATTCACCCCTCCACTTT.

The chain combines TRBV6-6 with TRBJ1-1; D is unclear. The length of the CDR3 is 14 residues. V was clipped by 5 bases and J by 4 bases, with 14 bases between them. Looked up from germline, CDR1 is MNHNY and CDR2 is SVGAGI (reference sequence). The CDR3 loop reads CASSTPPVGTEAFF. As DNA, the CDR3 is TGTGCCAGCAGTACCCCCCCAGTAGGCACTGAAGCTTTCTTT.

This clonotype was recorded a few times. This rearrangement joins TRBV6-2 or TRBV6-3 to TRBJ1-4; D is undetermined. This CDR3 has 14 amino acids. The V end lost 5 bases, the J end lost 4 bases, and 11 bases lay between the germline ends. CDR1 and CDR2 (germline): MNHEY, SVGEGT. The CDR3 DNA reads as TGTGCCAGCAGTAAACTCCGGGGTAATGAAAAACTGTTTTTT. Translating gives CASSKLRGNEKLFF.

This clonotype was seen many times. The chain joins TRBV7-9 to TRBJ1-2; 7 bases agree with TRBD1. The CDR3 spans 16 residues. Germline CDR1 and CDR2: SEHNR and FQNEAQ (reference sequence). V dropped 1 base and J dropped 6; count of bases not matched to a gene: 11. The CDR3 reads CASSLGEQGIGNGYTF. The CDR3 coding sequence is TGTGCCAGCAGCTTAGGCGAACAGGGGATTGGGAATGGCTACACCTTC. Using reference TRBV7-9 and TRBJ1-2 for the parts outside the CDR3, the full variable domain is DTGVSQNPRHKITKRGQNVTFRCDPISEHNRLYWYRQTLGQGPEFLTYFQNEAQLEKSRLLSDRFSAERPKGSFSTLEIQRTEQGDSAMYLCASSLGEQGIGNGYTFGSGTRLTVV.

This clonotype was counted ten times or more. The chain joins TRBV7-9 to TRBJ1-2, with TRBD1 identical over 7 bases. Germline V gene lookup returns CDR1 SEHNR and CDR2 FQNEAQ (reference sequence). This CDR3 has 14 residues. The trim removed 5 bases at V and 3 bases at J, leaving 6 bases unmatched. The CDR3 DNA sequence: TGTGCCAGCAGCCCAGGGGGGAGGCACTATGGCTACACCTTC. Translating it yields CASSPGGRHYGYTF.

At least ten counts were recorded for this clonotype. V and J are TRBV5-1 and TRBJ2-2, with D tentatively TRBD1 (6 bases). Germline V CDR1 and CDR2: SGHRS, YFSETQ. With 0 bases removed from V and 4 bases from J, the gap between germline ends came to 13 bases. The CDR3 loop spans 16 amino acids. This CDR3 is CASSLGQGRGTGELFF. Here the CDR3 DNA reads TGCGCCAGCAGCTTGGGGCAGGGGAGAGGCACCGGGGAGCTGTTTTTT. Drawing the rest from reference TRBV5-1 and TRBJ2-2, the complete variable domain is KAGVTQTPRYLIKTRGQQVTLSCSPISGHRSVSWYQQTPGQGLQFLFEYFSETQRNKGNFPGRFSGRQFSNSRSEMNVSTLELGDSALYLCASSLGQGRGTGELFFGEGSRLTVL.

This clonotype was picked up many times. The chain carries TRBV6-2 or TRBV6-3 and TRBJ1-6; D may be TRBD1 (6 bases). CDR1 is MNHEY, CDR2 SVGEGT, per germline. The CDR3 length is 15 residues. Between the trimmed V and J ends, which lost 7 bases and 8 bases, there was a span of 18 bases. The CDR3 DNA sequence: TGTGCCAGCACTGAGGACAGATTCATGGATTCACCCCTCCACTTT. This gives the protein CASTEDRFMDSPLHF.

This clonotype was seen many times. This rearrangement joins TRBV29-1 to TRBJ1-5; TRBD1 is a possible D gene (5 bases). V was cut by 3 bases and J by 3 bases, with 12 bases left in between. This CDR3 is 14 amino acids long. Germline-derived CDR1 and CDR2 are SQVTM and ANQGSEA. CDR3 DNA sequence: TGCAGCGTTGAGGGGCCGGACTACAATCAGCCCCAGCATTTT. It specifies CSVEGPDYNQPQHF.

This clonotype was found a few times. For the CDR3, the DNA is TGTGCCAGCAGTTCACATGCGAACTATGGCTACACCTTC. Its translation is CASSSHANYGYTF. The V gene is TRBV28, the J gene TRBJ1-2; no reliable D call. Germline values: CDR1 MDHEN, CDR2 SYDVKM. This CDR3 contains 13 residues. The V and J ends lost 4 bases and 2 bases respectively, with 8 bases between them.

This clonotype has a count of ten or more. The junction does not match germline at one end; this may be a read error. The chain links TRBV4-3 to TRBJ1-5, with 7 bases aligning to TRBD1. The CDR3 consists of 12 residues. Germline-derived CDR1 and CDR2 are LGHNA and YSLEER. The CDR3 loop reads CASSQGNQPQHF. The CDR3 DNA follows: TGTGCCAGCTCACAGGGGAATCAGCCCCAGCATTTT.

This clonotype has a handful of counts. V gene TRBV7-9 combines with J gene TRBJ2-3, with 10 bases that match TRBD2. CDR1 and CDR2 (germline): SEHNR, FQNEAQ (reference sequence). The CDR3 sequence is 14 residues long. With V trimmed by 3 bases and J by 7 bases, 4 bases remained unmatched. The CDR3: CASSLGLALNTQYF. The CDR3 DNA follows: TGTGCCAGCAGCTTGGGACTAGCGCTTAATACGCAGTATTTT.

The chain is built from TRBV20-1 and TRBJ2-7; D might be TRBD2 (5 bases). This CDR3 has 13 amino acids. V lost 3 bases and J lost 3, with 12 bases in between. Germline CDR1 reads DFQATT; CDR2 reads SNEGSKA (reference sequence). Here the CDR3 reads CSASSEENYEQYF. In DNA form, the CDR3 reads TGCAGTGCTAGCTCGGAGGAAAACTACGAGCAGTACTTC.